The source of this TCR beta chain is a study of response to subunit inactivated influenza vaccine. This clonotype was picked up a small number of times. TCRdb re-derived calls from the RT-PCR reads in MiXCR, one entry per CDR3 protein. The sample has some 570,000 distinct CDR3 sequences, over 9% seen once; the top ten hold 8% to 13%. In germline, CDR1 is MNHEY, CDR2 SVGAGI. This CDR3 is 16 amino acids long. Trimming took off 0 bases at V and 2 bases at J, with 11 bases between the two ends. The same data also contributed to another study, on T cells expressing NK-cell markers. From that paper: UMIs were included in TCR beta cDNA generated by 5'RACE template switching. Among the eight sequenced donors, seven tested HCMV-seropositive and one tested seronegative. Five or six donors showed dominant NKG2C+ clonotypes comprising roughly 1.0-7.0% of their CD8+ T cells.

This receptor was identified in a man aged 50 to 59 who received an inactivated influenza vaccine. This material consisted of PBMCs from blood, taken on the day of vaccination. The rearrangement links TRBV6-5 to TRBJ1-5; perhaps TRBD1 as D (6 bases). CDR3 in DNA: TGTGCCAGCAGTTACTCGGGGGGGGCTGGCAATCAGCCCCAGCATTTT. Residues: CASSYSGGAGNQPQHF.